The 29 T cell receptor beta chains given below trace back to one sample, sequenced in a study of Graves' ophthalmopathy and Graves' hyperthyroidism. Researchers took RNA transcripts and amplified TCR beta CDR3 regions from them. HTBI primers served in a first-round RT-PCR, which a second-round multiplex PCR followed. TCRdb used MiXCR to reprocess the multiplex PCR reads, holding one entry per CDR3 protein. The sample carries roughly 410,000 distinct CDR3 sequences, approximately 15% recorded once. The sample comprised peripheral blood. The receptors were sampled from a woman between 18 and 29 years old with stable Graves' hyperthyroidism.

This clonotype was seen repeatedly, ten times or more. The chain combines TRBV7-9 with TRBJ2-5; the D gene is possibly TRBD2 (5 bases). In germline, CDR1 is SEHNR, CDR2 FQNEAQ (reference sequence). The ends were cut back, 2 bases at V and 5 bases at J, with 18 bases in the middle. This CDR3 is 16 amino acids long. This CDR3 reads CASSLLKGAVRETQYF. CDR3 sequence (DNA): TGTGCCAGCAGCTTACTAAAAGGAGCGGTCCGGGAGACCCAGTACTTC.

This clonotype was counted ten times or more. Sequence at one end of the junction differs from germline and may be a read error. This chain joins TRBV18 and TRBJ2-7; D gene ambiguous. CDR1 and CDR2 (germline): KGHSH, LQKENI. The length of the CDR3 is 11 residues. The CDR3, as DNA: TGTGCCAGCTCATCCACCTACGATCAGTACTTC. Translation gives CASSSTYDQYF.

This clonotype came up many times. This chain connects TRBV2 to TRBJ2-5; 13 bases match TRBD2. Germline CDR1 and CDR2: SNHLY and FYNNEI. CDR3 length: 16 amino acids. V shed 7 bases and J 7 bases; nucleotides not matched to a gene: 12. The CDR3 sequence: CASIDSGTSGVGTQYF. The CDR3 DNA is TGTGCCAGCATAGACTCCGGGACTAGCGGGGTCGGGACCCAGTACTTC.

This chain links TRBV6-1 with TRBJ2-6; the match to TRBD1 covers 7 bases. This CDR3 is 17 amino acids long. Per the germline V gene, CDR1 is MNHNS and CDR2 is SASEGT. Trimming cost V 5 bases and J 0 bases; bases outside gene matches: 7. CDR3 sequence (DNA): TGTGCCAGCAGTCGGGACAGTGCTCTCTCTGGGGCCAACGTCCTGACTTTC. Its translation: CASSRDSALSGANVLTF.

This clonotype was recorded at least ten times. The gene calls are TRBV6-2 or TRBV6-3 and TRBJ1-1; D gene ambiguous. V gave up 4 bases and J gave up 6 bases, with 12 bases separating them. The CDR3 consists of 13 residues. Looked up from germline, CDR1 is MNHEY and CDR2 is SVGEGT. CDR3 coding DNA: TGTGCCAGCAGTTCATGGGAGGGTGCTGAAGCTTTCTTT. Residues: CASSSWEGAEAFF.

This clonotype was observed many times. The rearrangement joins TRBV12-3 or TRBV12-4 to TRBJ1-3, with a possible D match to TRBD1 (6 bases). Deletions cut 5 bases from V and 2 bases from J, with 13 bases between. CDR3 length: 15 amino acids. For the CDR3, the DNA is TGTGCCAGCAGTCCCCTGACAGGAACTGGAAACACCATATATTTT. Translation: CASSPLTGTGNTIYF.

At least ten counts were recorded for this clonotype. The chain is built from TRBV7-6 and TRBJ1-2; D is perhaps TRBD1 (5 bases). The germline gives CDR1 SGHVS, CDR2 FNYEAQ. This CDR3 has 14 residues. Trimming removed 1 base from V and 4 bases from J, with 10 bases in between. The CDR3 nucleotides read TGTGCCAGCAGCTTAGGACAGCGAGGCTATGGCTACACCTTC. Translating it yields CASSLGQRGYGYTF.

The chain is built from TRBV7-2 and TRBJ2-7, with D maybe TRBD2 (6 bases). V lost 1 base, J lost 0 bases, and 13 bases lay in between. The CDR3 is 16 residues long. The germline V gene has CDR1 SGHTA and CDR2 FQGNSA. The CDR3 sequence is CASSLGRSGFSYEQYF. CDR3 nucleotides: TGTGCCAGCAGCTTAGGGCGTAGCGGTTTCTCCTACGAGCAGTACTTC.

The chain has TRBV19 and TRBJ2-2; D is perhaps TRBD2 (5 bases). Looked up from germline, CDR1 is LNHDA and CDR2 is SQIVND (reference sequence). The CDR3 loop spans 10 amino acids. V lost 10 bases and J 7 bases, leaving 7 bases between the germline ends. The CDR3 DNA is TGTGCCACCCGGGGCGGGGAGCTGTTTTTT. Translation: CATRGGELFF. Full variable domain (rest looked up from reference TRBV19 and TRBJ2-2): DGGITQSPKYLFRKEGQNVTLSCEQNLNHDAMYWYRQDPGQGLRLIYYSQIVNDFQKGDIAEGYSVSREKKESFPLTVTSAQKNPTAFYLCATRGGELFFGEGSRLTVL.

CDR3 sequence: CSARDFPGAFF. DNA for the CDR3: TGCAGTGCTAGAGATTTCCCGGGAGCTTTCTTT. V is TRBV20-1 and J is TRBJ1-1; no firm D call. This CDR3 is 11 amino acids long. V lost 0 bases, J lost 10 bases, and 9 bases lay in between. The germline V gene encodes CDR1 DFQATT and CDR2 SNEGSKA (reference sequence).

This clonotype was picked up many times. J is TRBJ1-2 and V is TRBV25-1; no firm D call. From germline, CDR1 is MGHDK and CDR2 SYGVNS. Between the trimmed V and J ends, which lost 3 bases and 3 bases, there was a span of 11 bases. CDR3 length equals 14 residues. The CDR3 nucleotides read TGTGCCAGCAGTGATGCCGGAGCGGACTATGGCTACACCTTC. Encoded protein: CASSDAGADYGYTF.

This clonotype was seen repeatedly, ten times or more. V and J are TRBV19 and TRBJ1-1; D may be TRBD1 (5 bases). The CDR3 is 16 residues long. Trimming removed 2 bases at V and 7 bases at J, with 20 bases between. Germline V gives CDR1 LNHDA, CDR2 SQIVND (reference sequence). The CDR3 bases are TGTGCCAGTAGTATAAGTCTGGGACCGGTCACCAATGAAGCTTTCTTT. As protein: CASSISLGPVTNEAFF.

The gene calls are TRBV4-1 and TRBJ1-6; possibly TRBD1 for D (6 bases). V lost 3 bases to trimming and J lost 6 bases, with 12 bases between them. CDR1 is MGHRA, CDR2 YSYEKL, per germline. The CDR3 is made up of 15 amino acids. The CDR3 coding sequence is TGCGCCAGCAGCCACCCCGGGACACCTAATTCACCCCTCCACTTT. It yields the protein CASSHPGTPNSPLHF.

This clonotype was seen a handful of times. The rearrangement joins TRBV19 to TRBJ1-2; 8 nucleotides align to TRBD1. There are 20 residues in the CDR3. Per the germline V gene, CDR1 is LNHDA and CDR2 is SQIVND (reference sequence). With V trimmed by 3 bases and J by 2 bases, 20 bases remained unmatched. DNA of the CDR3: TGTGCCAGTAGTATGATTTCGGTTTTTGGCAGGGGGCGGCCAAACTATGGCTACACCTTC. It translates to CASSMISVFGRGRPNYGYTF.

V is TRBV6-1 and J is TRBJ1-5; D ambiguous. This CDR3 has 14 residues. Germline CDR1 is MNHNS and CDR2 is SASEGT. V lost 6 bases and J lost 7, with 16 bases in between. The CDR3 DNA is TGTGCCAGCAGAATCGGCCGCCCGGGGCAGCCCCAGCATTTT. Protein product: CASRIGRPGQPQHF.

Regarding this clonotype: As the CDR3 is not closed by the conserved phenylalanine or tryptophan, this likely results from a read error. This chain links TRBV6-1 with TRBJ1-5, with 7 positions matching TRBD1. This CDR3 has 15 residues. CDR1 and CDR2 from the germline V gene are MNHNS and SASEGT. DNA of the CDR3: TGTACCAGCAGGCCGGCCGGGACAGTGATTCAGCCCCAGCATGTT. Its translation: CTSRPAGTVIQPQHV.

The V gene is TRBV6-5, the J gene TRBJ2-7, with D possibly matching TRBD2 (7 bases). Trimming took 2 bases from V and 2 from J, leaving 16 bases between them. Germline assignment: CDR1 MNHEY and CDR2 SVGAGI. The CDR3 totals 16 residues. CDR3 sequence reads: CASSYGEGGQPYEQYF. DNA for the CDR3: TGTGCCAGCAGTTACGGGGAGGGGGGCCAGCCCTACGAGCAGTACTTC.

This clonotype was recorded many times. The chain carries TRBV11-2 and TRBJ2-7; D may be TRBD1 or TRBD2 (5 bases each). In germline, CDR1 is SGHAT, CDR2 FQNNGV. The CDR3 is 16 amino acids. V shed 0 bases and J shed 2 bases, with 14 bases lying between them. The CDR3 reads CASSLDLGTATYEQYF. The CDR3, as DNA: TGTGCCAGCAGCTTAGATCTAGGGACGGCAACCTACGAGCAGTACTTC.

CDR3 region: CASSTIGLTPFREQYF. CDR3 nucleotide sequence: TGTGCCAGCAGTACAATCGGACTAACTCCCTTTCGGGAGCAGTACTTC. V is TRBV6-1 and J is TRBJ2-7; the D gene is possibly TRBD2 (6 bases). Germline V gives CDR1 MNHNS, CDR2 SASEGT. V was trimmed by 5 bases and J by 7 bases, leaving 24 bases between them. The CDR3 has 16 residues.

This clonotype was recorded many times. This rearrangement joins TRBV4-2 to TRBJ1-5, with TRBD1 as a possible D gene (5 bases). CDR1 is LGHNA, CDR2 YNFKEQ, per germline. The CDR3 extends over 17 amino acids. V was shortened by 0 bases and J by 4 bases, with 16 bases between the two germline ends. CDR3 sequence (DNA): TGTGCCAGCAGCCAAGATATGGCGCCAGGGTTGAATCAGCCCCAGCATTTT. Translated, it gives CASSQDMAPGLNQPQHF.

This clonotype was seen a handful of times. This may arise from a read error, as a much more abundant clone is one base away. The chain has TRBV28 and TRBJ1-2, with TRBD1 matching over 7 bases. Germline CDR1 and CDR2: MDHEN and SYDVKM. The CDR3 totals 13 residues. The CDR3 coding sequence is TGTGCCACGGACAGGCGTACCTTCTATGGCTACGCCTTC. Its protein product is CATDRRTFYGYAF.

This clonotype has at least ten counts. The V and J genes are TRBV11-3 and TRBJ1-1; D not resolved. Germline V lookup: CDR1 SGHNT, CDR2 YENEEA. The V end lost 0 bases, the J end lost 3 bases, and 5 bases lay between the germline ends. The CDR3 runs 13 residues. CDR3 bases: TGTGCCAGCAGCTTAGAGTATTACACTGAAGCTTTCTTT. Its translation: CASSLEYYTEAFF.

This clonotype was picked up many times. The chain recombines TRBV6-2 or TRBV6-3 with TRBJ2-7; 7 bases align to TRBD1. Per germline, CDR1 MNHEY and CDR2 SVGEGT. This CDR3 has 13 amino acids. The junction had 4 bases not matched to a gene; V was cut back by 5 bases and J by 3 bases. The CDR3 region is CASSPTGDYEQYF. The CDR3 nucleotides read TGTGCCAGCAGTCCTACAGGGGACTACGAGCAGTACTTC.

This clonotype came up a few times. The V gene is TRBV18, the J gene TRBJ1-1; tentative D call: TRBD1 (5 bases). From germline, CDR1 is KGHSH and CDR2 LQKENI. The V end lost 3 bases, the J end lost 2 bases, and 10 bases lay between the germline ends. The CDR3 length is 14 residues. As DNA, the CDR3 is TGTGCCAGCTCACCCTCGACAGTAAACACTGAAGCTTTCTTT. Translated: CASSPSTVNTEAFF. The entire variable domain, with the rest obtained from reference TRBV18 and TRBJ1-1, is as follows: NAGVMQNPRHLVRRRGQEARLRCSPMKGHSHVYWYRQLPEEGLKFMVYLQKENIIDESGMPKERFSAEFPKEGPSILRIQQVVRGDSAAYFCASSPSTVNTEAFFGQGTRLTVV.

The table lists this clonotype with many counts. CDR3 in DNA: TGTGCCAGCAGCTTAGATGTGAGGGCGGTCACCTTC. It translates to CASSLDVRAVTF. V gene TRBV11-2 combines with J gene TRBJ1-2; no clear D gene. The germline gives CDR1 SGHAT, CDR2 FQNNGV. The CDR3 loop spans 12 amino acids. Trimming stripped 0 bases from V and 13 bases from J, with 12 bases between.

This clonotype was detected many times. The chain carries TRBV11-2 and TRBJ2-5; D might be TRBD2 (5 bases). V gave up 4 bases and J gave up 5 bases, with 17 bases separating them. Germline loops: CDR1 SGHAT, CDR2 FQNNGV. The CDR3 sequence is 15 residues long. For the CDR3, the DNA is TGTGCCAGCAGCTATCAGTGGCGGGCGGAGGAGACCCAGTACTTC. Its protein is CASSYQWRAEETQYF.

This clonotype was seen a handful of times. The chain links TRBV6-1 to TRBJ1-5; D is unclear. The CDR3 contains 14 residues. Germline V gene sequence: CDR1 MNHNS, CDR2 SASEGT. The V gene lost 6 bases and the J gene lost 0 bases, with 9 bases spanning the gap. This CDR3 reads CASRTTVSNQPQHF. The CDR3, as DNA: TGTGCCAGCAGAACTACAGTTAGCAATCAGCCCCAGCATTTT.

This clonotype was recorded at least ten times. The J gene is TRBJ2-6, the V gene TRBV12-3 or TRBV12-4, with TRBD1 matching 7 bases. This CDR3 contains 16 residues. Trimming removed 7 bases from V and 0 bases from J; junction bases left unmatched: 6. CDR3 bases: TGTGCCAGCAAAGTAGACAGGGCCTCTGGGGCCAACGTCCTGACTTTC. It translates to CASKVDRASGANVLTF.

This clonotype has a count of ten or more. The rearrangement joins TRBV15 to TRBJ2-7; D possibly corresponds to TRBD1 (5 bases). The CDR3 spans 14 residues. The germline gives CDR1 LNHNV, CDR2 YYDKDF (reference sequence). Trimming pared 6 bases from V and 2 bases from J, leaving 14 bases between. DNA for the CDR3: TGTGCCACCAGTAACTCCGACAGCACCTACGAGCAGTACTTC. Its translation: CATSNSDSTYEQYF.